Given below is one T cell receptor (beta chain) in context. The antigen is unknown. The record originates from a study of T cell clones after liver transplantation. Study results and limitations: Small, mixed patient groups and varying post-transplant times limit these conclusions.

V lost 3 bases, J lost 6 bases, and 26 bases lay in between. The CDR3 spans 18 residues. Germline values: CDR1 MDHEN, CDR2 SYDVKM. Here immunoSEQ multiplex PCR was the method, and the copy in TCRdb shows in-frame clones only, minus some. The table lists about 21,000 clones, over 85% of them singletons. This TCR derives from a human patient who received a liver transplant. Some T cells may arise from the graft donor. This material consisted of CD8+ T cells from blood, taken around 25 months after liver transplant. The J gene is TRBJ1-2, the V gene TRBV28; D might be TRBD1 (6 bases). The CDR3 DNA reads TGTGCCAGCAGTTTTTTGTTGGGGTTAGGGGCAGGGGCAAATGGCTACACCTTC. Amino acids: CASSFLLGLGAGANGYTF.